The 19 T cell receptor beta chains presented below share a single source sample, sequenced in a study of identical twins. TCRdb fed the 5' RACE reads into MiXCR, producing one record per CDR3 protein. The sample has over 600,000 distinct CDR3 sequences; around 20% are singletons. The same data also went into a second study, on T cells expressing NK-cell markers.

The specimen was PBMCs. These TCRs come from a woman aged 18-29 years in good health.

In its sample, this clonotype was seen a few times. The chain is built from TRBV28 and TRBJ2-4, with 7 bases fitting TRBD2. This CDR3 comprises 16 residues. The V gene's germline CDR1 is MDHEN and CDR2 SYDVKM. V was clipped by 6 bases and J by 1 base; unmatched bases: 9. The CDR3 DNA reads TGTGCCAGCAGGTCTGCGGGAGTAGGGGCCAAAAACATTCAGTACTTC. Translating gives CASRSAGVGAKNIQYF.

This clonotype appeared many times. CDR3 coding DNA: TGTGCCAGCAGAATGGGGGGGGGCTTGAATACGCAGTATTTT. This codes for CASRMGGGLNTQYF. V is TRBV5-4 and J is TRBJ2-3, with a possible D match to TRBD2 (7 bases). V was pared by 5 bases and J by 7 bases, with 17 bases between. There are 14 residues in the CDR3. Germline V gene data show CDR1 as SGHNT and CDR2 as YYREEE (reference sequence).

V gene TRBV9 combines with J gene TRBJ2-1, with 7 bases identical to TRBD2. V shed 4 bases and J 5 bases; nucleotides not matched to a gene: 12. Germline V gene sequence: CDR1 SGDLS, CDR2 YYNGEE. The CDR3 has 16 amino acids. DNA of the CDR3: TGTGCCAGCAGCCCCCACGAGGGAGGGTACAACAATGAGCAGTTCTTC. Protein sequence: CASSPHEGGYNNEQFF.

This chain uses TRBV4-2 with TRBJ2-5, with D possibly TRBD2 on 5 matching bases. V lost 4 bases and J lost 5, with 14 bases in between. Germline CDR1 LGHNA, CDR2 YNFKEQ. This CDR3 is 14 amino acids long. This CDR3 reads CASSLSGGSETQYF. CDR3 DNA: TGTGCCAGCAGCCTTTCCGGAGGATCGGAGACCCAGTACTTC.

This clonotype was detected only a few times. The V gene is TRBV18, the J gene TRBJ2-7; D uncertain. The CDR3 has 15 amino acids. Germline assignment: CDR1 KGHSH and CDR2 LQKENI. V was clipped by 3 bases and J by 3 bases, with 15 bases between them. The CDR3 coding sequence is TGTGCCAGCTCACCTAGTCGCCCAAACCTCTACGAGCAGTACTTC. Protein sequence: CASSPSRPNLYEQYF.

This clonotype was detected a few times. The rearrangement links TRBV6-1 to TRBJ2-1; a possible D gene is TRBD2 (5 bases). Per the germline V gene, CDR1 is MNHNS and CDR2 is SASEGT. This CDR3 contains 14 residues. V lost 5 bases to trimming and J lost 4 bases, with 12 bases between them. The CDR3, as DNA: TGTGCCAGCAGTCCGTGGACTGCTTACAATGAGCAGTTCTTC. Translation gives CASSPWTAYNEQFF.

This clonotype was seen more than once but under ten times. The genes are TRBV5-1 and TRBJ2-7; TRBD2 aligns across 8 bases. The trim removed 1 base at V and 4 bases at J, leaving 4 bases unmatched. CDR1 is SGHRS, CDR2 YFSETQ, per germline. The CDR3 has 14 residues. The CDR3 DNA sequence: TGCGCCAGCAGCTTGTCTAGCGGGTGGTACGAGCAGTACTTC. Its translation: CASSLSSGWYEQYF.

This clonotype was detected a few times. V is TRBV12-3 or TRBV12-4 and J is TRBJ1-4, with TRBD1 matching over 10 bases. With 6 bases clipped from V and 11 bases from J, the junction kept 9 bases outside the gene matches. The CDR3 extends over 14 amino acids. CDR3 in DNA: TGTGCCAGCAGCCCGGGACAGGGGATCAGTAAACTGTTTTTT. Amino acids: CASSPGQGISKLFF.

CDR3 sequence: CSVLNPREFF. The CDR3 nucleotides are TGCAGCGTGCTAAACCCCCGGGAGTTCTTC. The genes are TRBV20-1 and TRBJ2-1, with no clear D. The germline gives CDR1 DFQATT, CDR2 SNEGSKA (reference sequence). The CDR3 contains 10 residues.

This clonotype has ten or more counts. This sequence joins TRBV20-1 and TRBJ2-4, with D hard to call. Germline lookup yields CDR1 DFQATT and CDR2 SNEGSKA (reference sequence). The CDR3 is made up of 13 amino acids. V gave up 2 bases and J gave up 0 bases, with 5 bases separating them. The CDR3 reads CSARPEAKNIQYF. The CDR3 DNA sequence: TGCAGTGCTAGACCAGAAGCCAAAAACATTCAGTACTTC.

The J gene is TRBJ1-4, the V gene TRBV12-3 or TRBV12-4; 7 nucleotides match TRBD1. This CDR3 is 13 amino acids long. With V trimmed by 6 bases and J by 4 bases, 2 bases remained unmatched. The CDR3 DNA reads as TGTGCCAGCAGCCGGGACAGTAATGAAAAACTGTTTTTT. Its protein product is CASSRDSNEKLFF.

The chain combines TRBV6-1 with TRBJ2-2, with 8 positions matching TRBD2. This CDR3 is built from 16 residues. V lost 7 bases and J lost 3; bases outside the gene matches: 10. The V gene's germline CDR1 is MNHNS and CDR2 SASEGT. CDR3 loop: CASKKRERLDTGELFF. DNA for the CDR3: TGTGCCAGCAAGAAGCGGGAGCGTCTAGACACCGGGGAGCTGTTTTTT.

This clonotype was recorded a few times. Here the CDR3 reads CSVGVGNEQFF. The CDR3 DNA sequence: TGCAGCGTTGGTGTCGGCAATGAGCAGTTCTTC. The chain is built from TRBV29-1 and TRBJ2-1; D is unclear. The V and J ends lost 4 bases and 6 bases respectively, with 7 bases between them. The CDR3 runs to 11 residues. Germline V gene sequence: CDR1 SQVTM, CDR2 ANQGSEA.

The V and J genes are TRBV7-2 and TRBJ2-7, with D tentatively TRBD1 or TRBD2 (5 bases each). Trimming stripped 2 bases from V and 4 bases from J, with 12 bases between. The V gene's germline CDR1 is SGHTA and CDR2 FQGNSA. This CDR3 contains 14 residues. CDR3 residues: CASSLLGTRYEQYF. The CDR3 DNA follows: TGTGCCAGCAGCTTATTAGGGACGCGGTACGAGCAGTACTTC. The whole variable domain, remainder taken from reference TRBV7-2 and TRBJ2-7, is GAGVSQSPSNKVTEKGKDVELRCDPISGHTALYWYRQSLGQGLEFLIYFQGNSAPDKSGLPSDRFSAERTGGSVSTLTIQRTQQEDSAVYLCASSLLGTRYEQYFGPGTRLTVT.

This clonotype was found a few times. V gene TRBV25-1 combines with J gene TRBJ2-7; 9 bases line up with TRBD1. The germline V gene encodes CDR1 MGHDK and CDR2 SYGVNS. V was pared by 6 bases and J by 6 bases, with 6 bases of the junction left unmatched. The CDR3 sequence is 13 residues long. CDR3 nucleotides: TGTGCCAGCAGCGCCGGGACAGGGTTCGAGCAGTACTTC. This sequence encodes CASSAGTGFEQYF.

This clonotype was detected only a few times. The gene calls are TRBV20-1 and TRBJ2-4; unclear D gene. Trimming took 3 bases from V and 0 from J, leaving 12 bases between them. The CDR3 consists of 15 residues. The germline V gene encodes CDR1 DFQATT and CDR2 SNEGSKA (reference sequence). CDR3 nucleotides: TGCAGTGCTAGCTGGGTGGGGTTAGCCAAAAACATTCAGTACTTC. This codes for CSASWVGLAKNIQYF.

This chain connects TRBV12-2 to TRBJ1-5. TRBV12-2 is labeled a pseudogene. The CDR3 runs 17 residues. The CDR3 spells CASRLEFGGASDQPQHF. In nucleotides, the CDR3 is TGTGCAAGTCGCTTAGAGTTCGGGGGGGCTTCGGATCAGCCCCAGCATTTT.

This clonotype has only a few counts. J is TRBJ2-6 and V is TRBV9, with a tentative D call TRBD1 (5 bases). Germline CDR1 SGDLS, CDR2 YYNGEE. Trimming removed 4 bases from V and 0 bases from J, with 11 bases in between. The CDR3 is made up of 16 amino acids. The CDR3 region has the DNA TGTGCCAGCAGCACTGGGGCCGGCTCTGGGGCCAACGTCCTGACTTTC. Protein sequence: CASSTGAGSGANVLTF.

This clonotype was recorded a few times. The gene calls are TRBV9 and TRBJ2-2; no firm D call. V was shortened by 3 bases and J by 1 base, with 10 bases between the two germline ends. This CDR3 spans 15 amino acids. Germline lookup yields CDR1 SGDLS and CDR2 YYNGEE. CDR3: CASSARSQNTGELFF. The CDR3 DNA reads as TGTGCCAGCAGCGCCCGGAGCCAGAACACCGGGGAGCTGTTTTTT.